The rows below give T cell receptor beta chains drawn from one sample of a study of beta chain features in type 1 diabetes. Clones were sequenced by immunoSEQ multiplex PCR, and TCRdb holds only the in-frame ones, with some missing. The table shows some 250,000 clones, with approximately 10% occurring only once. Sequencing was performed on naive CD4+ T cells from blood. All receptors derive from a man aged 25 to 45 with type 1 diabetes. CDR3s include the opening cysteine and the closing phenylalanine or tryptophan. Each record gives: J gene, D gene, clone size, V gene, CDR3 protein, CDR3 DNA. D genes are given only for firm matches. Part of the rows lack a size; the others show once, few, many or a class for expanded clones.

j_gene: TRBJ2-1; d_gene: -; abundance: -; v_gene: TRBV5-1; CDR3aa: CASSLGQGGSNEQFF; CDR3nt: TGCGCCAGCAGCTTGGGTCAAGGAGGGTCCAATGAGCAGTTCTTC
j_gene: TRBJ2-7; d_gene: -; abundance: -; v_gene: TRBV19; CDR3aa: CASSGQVGYEQYF; CDR3nt: TGTGCCAGTAGCGGCCAGGTTGGGTACGAGCAGTACTTC
j_gene: TRBJ2-7; d_gene: -; abundance: -; v_gene: TRBV4-1; CDR3aa: CASSPTLDSSEQYF; CDR3nt: TGCGCCAGCAGCCCGACCCTCGACAGTTCCGAGCAGTACTTC
j_gene: TRBJ1-1; d_gene: -; abundance: few; v_gene: TRBV6-1; CDR3aa: CASKVAGSTEAFF; CDR3nt: TGTGCCAGCAAAGTGGCCGGGAGCACTGAAGCTTTCTTT
j_gene: TRBJ2-7; d_gene: TRBD1; abundance: -; v_gene: TRBV7-9; CDR3aa: CASSLAGTGPYEQYF; CDR3nt: TGTGCCAGCAGCTTAGCTGGGACAGGACCCTACGAGCAGTACTTC
j_gene: TRBJ2-1; d_gene: TRBD2; abundance: few; v_gene: TRBV28; CDR3aa: CASSLMQGGEQFF; CDR3nt: TGTGCCAGCAGTTTAATGCAGGGAGGGGAGCAGTTCTTC
j_gene: TRBJ1-6; d_gene: TRBD1; abundance: -; v_gene: TRBV10-3; CDR3aa: CAIRDRGSYNSPLHF; CDR3nt: TGTGCCATCAGGGACAGGGGTTCCTATAATTCACCCCTCCACTTT
j_gene: TRBJ2-2; d_gene: TRBD1; abundance: once; v_gene: TRBV5-1; CDR3aa: CASSLDPGQGTGELFF; CDR3nt: TGCGCCAGCAGCTTGGATCCGGGACAGGGGACCGGGGAGCTGTTTTTT
j_gene: TRBJ2-7; d_gene: TRBD2; abundance: -; v_gene: TRBV28; CDR3aa: CASSLFGTSGSYEQYF; CDR3nt: TGTGCCAGCAGTTTATTCGGGACTAGCGGTTCCTACGAGCAGTACTTC
j_gene: TRBJ1-2; d_gene: -; abundance: -; v_gene: TRBV19; CDR3aa: CASSIREHYGYTF; CDR3nt: TGTGCCAGTAGTATCAGGGAACACTATGGCTACACCTTC
j_gene: TRBJ2-1; d_gene: TRBD2; abundance: few; v_gene: TRBV7-3; CDR3aa: CASSLRLAGSNEQFF; CDR3nt: TGTGCCAGCAGCTTAAGGCTAGCGGGGAGCAATGAGCAGTTCTTC
j_gene: TRBJ2-7; d_gene: TRBD1; abundance: -; v_gene: TRBV28; CDR3aa: CASSPGQGTGEQYF; CDR3nt: TGTGCCAGCAGTCCCGGACAGGGGACGGGGGAGCAGTACTTC
j_gene: TRBJ1-5; d_gene: -; abundance: -; v_gene: TRBV30; CDR3aa: CAWSGGGGNQPQHF; CDR3nt: TGTGCCTGGAGTGGGGGGGGAGGCAATCAGCCCCAGCATTTT
j_gene: TRBJ2-1; d_gene: -; abundance: few; v_gene: TRBV7-9; CDR3aa: CASSPRLRGRSYNEQFF; CDR3nt: TGTGCCAGCAGCCCCCGTTTGCGGGGGCGCTCCTACAATGAGCAGTTCTTC
j_gene: TRBJ2-3; d_gene: -; abundance: few; v_gene: TRBV6-5; CDR3aa: CASSYQDTQYF; CDR3nt: TGTGCCAGCAGTTACCAGGATACGCAGTATTTT
j_gene: TRBJ2-7; d_gene: -; abundance: few; v_gene: TRBV5-4; CDR3aa: CASSLDPGLGSYEQYF; CDR3nt: TGTGCCAGCAGCTTGGACCCGGGGTTAGGGTCCTACGAGCAGTACTTC